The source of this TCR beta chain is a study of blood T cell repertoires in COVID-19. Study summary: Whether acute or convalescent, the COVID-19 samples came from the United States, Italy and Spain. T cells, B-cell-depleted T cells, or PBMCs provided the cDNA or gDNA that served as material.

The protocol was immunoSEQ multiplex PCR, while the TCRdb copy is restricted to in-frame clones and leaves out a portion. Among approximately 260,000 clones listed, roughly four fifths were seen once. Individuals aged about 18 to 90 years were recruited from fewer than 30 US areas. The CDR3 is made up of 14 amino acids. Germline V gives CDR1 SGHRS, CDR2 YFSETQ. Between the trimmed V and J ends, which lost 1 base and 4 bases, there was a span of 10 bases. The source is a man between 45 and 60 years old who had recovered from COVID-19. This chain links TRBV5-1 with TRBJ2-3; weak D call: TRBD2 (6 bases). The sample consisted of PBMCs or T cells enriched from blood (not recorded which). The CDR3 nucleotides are TGCGCCAGCAGCTTGTCTCCGGGGGCAGATACGCAGTATTTT. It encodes CASSLSPGADTQYF. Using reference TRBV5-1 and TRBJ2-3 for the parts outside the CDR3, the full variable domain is KAGVTQTPRYLIKTRGQQVTLSCSPISGHRSVSWYQQTPGQGLQFLFEYFSETQRNKGNFPGRFSGRQFSNSRSEMNVSTLELGDSALYLCASSLSPGADTQYFGPGTRLTVL.